This T cell receptor (beta chain) was obtained from a study of blood T cells in healthy people across ages. The study's findings and limits: Significant beta diversity loss was already apparent by age about 39, declining roughly linearly.

Alongside a J-beta primer mix, a sample-barcoded 5' primer served in a second PCR lasting 7 to 11 cycles. TCRdb independently ran MiXCR on the 5' RACE reads; one entry per CDR3 protein. Here the sample spans about 720,000 distinct CDR3 sequences, around 25% being singletons. This clonotype was detected a few times. Antigen specificity is unknown. These sequences were also reported in another study, on T cells of mothers and their children. That study reports: Barcodes and 2-4 random nucleotides were added by M1S in the second PCR. The overlap seen between related mothers and children slightly exceeded that of unrelated pairs, though not significantly.

The clonotype was recovered from a boy aged 10-17 years in good health. Sequencing used blood.

CDR3 region: CASSLGPVRDSNQPQHF. The DNA for the CDR3 is TGTGCCAGCAGCTTAGGCCCTGTGAGGGATAGCAATCAGCCCCAGCATTTT. The chain joins TRBV13 to TRBJ1-5; D ambiguous. The CDR3 covers 17 residues. In germline, CDR1 is PRHDT, CDR2 FYEKMQ (reference sequence). V was pared by 0 bases and J by 0 bases, with 12 bases between.